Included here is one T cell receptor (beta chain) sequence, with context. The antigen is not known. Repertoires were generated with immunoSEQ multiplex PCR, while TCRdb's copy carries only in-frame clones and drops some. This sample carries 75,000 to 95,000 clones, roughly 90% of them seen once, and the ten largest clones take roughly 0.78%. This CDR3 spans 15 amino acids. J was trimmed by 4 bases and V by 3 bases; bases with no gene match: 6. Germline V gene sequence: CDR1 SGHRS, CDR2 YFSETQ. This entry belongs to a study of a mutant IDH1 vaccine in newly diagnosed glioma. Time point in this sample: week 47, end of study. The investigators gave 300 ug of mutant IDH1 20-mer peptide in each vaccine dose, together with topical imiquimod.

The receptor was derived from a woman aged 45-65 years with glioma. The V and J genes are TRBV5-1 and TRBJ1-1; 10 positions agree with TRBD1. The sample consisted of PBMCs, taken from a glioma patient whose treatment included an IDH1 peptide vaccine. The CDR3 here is CASSSGQGVSTEAFF. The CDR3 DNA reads TGCGCCAGCAGCTCTGGACAGGGGGTGAGCACTGAAGCTTTCTTT.